A single sample gave rise to the 5 T cell receptor beta chains below, sequenced in a study of blood T cells in healthy people across ages. A sample-barcoded 5' primer and a J-beta primer mix were used in a second PCR of roughly 7 to 11 cycles. TCRdb re-analysed the 5' RACE reads in MiXCR, keeping a single row per CDR3 protein. The repertoire holds about 1.7 million distinct CDR3 sequences, 28% seen once, with approximately 7.7% in the top ten. Sequenced input: blood. The receptor source for this set is a young woman in good health.

The chain couples TRBV6-5 to TRBJ1-2; tentatively, D is TRBD1 (6 bases). Germline lookup yields CDR1 MNHEY and CDR2 SVGAGI. The CDR3 loop spans 13 amino acids. The V end lost 5 bases, the J end lost 10 bases, and 17 bases lay between the germline ends. The CDR3 bases are TGTGCCAGCAGTGCGGGACACCCCACGCCCTACACCTTC. The encoded protein is CASSAGHPTPYTF.

The chain is built from TRBV20-1 and TRBJ2-4, with 9 bases identical to TRBD2. Near its end, the DNA agrees better with TRBJ2-7, so the J call may be wrong. There are 13 residues in the CDR3. Germline V gene lookup returns CDR1 DFQATT and CDR2 SNEGSKA (reference sequence). CDR3 in DNA: TGCAGTGCCCCGACTAGCGGTACCTACGAGCAGTACTTC. This encodes CSAPTSGTYEQYF.

The CDR3 is CASSLAFGRRNTIYF. CDR3 DNA sequence: TGTGCCAGCAGCTTAGCCTTCGGGAGGAGAAACACCATATATTTT. This chain uses TRBV11-2 with TRBJ1-3; D gene uncertain. The CDR3 is made up of 15 amino acids. The germline V and J ends were trimmed by 1 base and 5 bases, with 12 bases remaining between them. Germline V gene lookup returns CDR1 SGHAT and CDR2 FQNNGV.

This clonotype was detected only a few times. This chain links TRBV9 with TRBJ2-7; TRBD1 matches 11 bases. The CDR3 sequence is 15 residues long. Germline V gives CDR1 SGDLS, CDR2 YYNGEE. V trimming: 0 bases; J trimming: 3 bases; junction bases outside the gene matches: 2. This CDR3 reads CASSVGTGGIYEQYF. CDR3 bases: TGTGCCAGCAGCGTAGGGACAGGGGGCATCTACGAGCAGTACTTC.

This clonotype was found a few times. This chain joins TRBV6-6 and TRBJ2-7, with 7 bases lining up with TRBD1. Looked up from germline, CDR1 is MNHNY and CDR2 is SVGAGI (reference sequence). Germline trimming cut 5 bases from V and 4 bases from J; bases unmatched to any gene: 11. CDR3 length: 15 amino acids. The CDR3 DNA sequence: TGTGCCAGCAGTGATACCGACAGGGCAAAGTACGAGCAGTACTTC. This translates into CASSDTDRAKYEQYF.